What follows is one T cell receptor (beta chain) and its context. Its antigen remains unknown. Here immunoSEQ multiplex PCR was the method, and the copy in TCRdb shows in-frame clones only, minus some. The sample lists some 150,000 clones; roughly 90% were seen once. The data originate from a study of T cell responses to AZD1222 COVID-19 vaccine. The study's findings and limits: Targets within unmutated variant regions were reportedly found for nearly half of spike-specific TCRs. Most donors were white British, females outnumbered males, and clonal diversity was possibly underestimated.

This TCR was sampled from an adult who received the AZD1222 COVID-19 vaccine. The input for sequencing was peripheral blood, taken 28 days after the second AZD1222 dose.

This chain's CDR3 is CASSEWTGDPTNEKLFF. CDR3 nucleotides: TGTGCCAGCAGTGAGTGGACAGGGGATCCAACTAATGAAAAACTGTTTTTT. The gene calls are TRBV25-1 and TRBJ1-4; 9 bases agree with TRBD1. CDR3 length equals 17 residues. CDR1 is MGHDK and CDR2 is SYGVNS in the germline V gene. Unmatched junction bases numbered 5, after V lost 3 bases and J lost 0 bases.